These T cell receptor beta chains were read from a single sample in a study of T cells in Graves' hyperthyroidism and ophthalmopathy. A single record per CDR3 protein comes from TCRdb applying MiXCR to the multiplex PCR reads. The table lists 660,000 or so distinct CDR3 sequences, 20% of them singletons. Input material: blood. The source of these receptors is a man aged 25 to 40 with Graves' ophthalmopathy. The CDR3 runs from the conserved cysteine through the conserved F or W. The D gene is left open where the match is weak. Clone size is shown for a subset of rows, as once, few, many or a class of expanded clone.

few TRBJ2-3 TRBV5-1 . TGCGCCAGCAGCTTCATAAGCCTTTTAATGGACGGCACAGATACGCAGTATTTT CASSFISLLMDGTDTQYF
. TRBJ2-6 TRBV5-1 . TGCGCCAGCATGGATACCTCTGGGGCCAACGTCCTGGCTTTC CASMDTSGANVLAF
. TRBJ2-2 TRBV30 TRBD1 TGTGCCTGGAGTGTACCGGGACAGGGACCCGGGGAGCTGTTTTTT CAWSVPGQGPGELFF
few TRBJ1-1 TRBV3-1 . TGTGCCAGCAGAAGCACGAACACTGAAGCTTTCTTT CASRSTNTEAFF
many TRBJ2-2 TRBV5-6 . TGTGCCAGCAGCTTGGAACTTACCGGGGAGCTGTTTTTT CASSLELTGELFF
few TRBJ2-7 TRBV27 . TGTGCCAGCAGTCCGCTCACGACCCGAGGGGTCGACGAGCAGTACTTC CASSPLTTRGVDEQYF
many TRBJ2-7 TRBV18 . TGTGCCAGCTCACCACAGGAGGACTACGAGCAGTACTTC CASSPQEDYEQYF
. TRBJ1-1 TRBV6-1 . TGTGCCAGCAGTGTTAAATCCGAAGCTTTCTTT CASSVKSEAFF
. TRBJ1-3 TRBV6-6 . TGTGCCAGCAGTTACCCGGCCCGCCCCGAGCCCGGGACCTCTGGAAACACCATATATTTT CASSYPARPEPGTSGNTIYF
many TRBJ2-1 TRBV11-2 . TGTGCCAGCAGCTTCCCTGGGCGTGAGCAGTTCTTC CASSFPGREQFF
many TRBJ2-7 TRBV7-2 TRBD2 TGTGCCAGCAGCGCGACTAGCGGGAGGTTGAGCTCCTACGAGCAGTACTTC CASSATSGRLSSYEQYF
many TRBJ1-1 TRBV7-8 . TGTGCCAGCAGCTTAGCGGGGCCGGGCGGTTCAGAGGCTTTCTTT CASSLAGPGGSEAFF
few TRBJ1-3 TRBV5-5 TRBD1 TGTGCCAGCAGCTTGGGGACAGGGGTCTCTGGAAACACCATATATTTT CASSLGTGVSGNTIYF
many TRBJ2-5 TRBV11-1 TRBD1 TGTGCCAGCAGCTGGACCCTGACAGGGGTGGTTCAAGAGACCCAGTACTTC CASSWTLTGVVQETQYF
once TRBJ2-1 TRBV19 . TGTGCCAGTAGTATCGCAAAGGAACGGCCCTCATACAATGAGCAGTTCTTC CASSIAKERPSYNEQFF
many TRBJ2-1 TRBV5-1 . TGCGCCAGCAGCGTGAGTAGTATGGGCAATGAGCAGTTCTTC CASSVSSMGNEQFF
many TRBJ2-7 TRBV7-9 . TGTGCCAGTGGCGGGTTCTACGAGCAGTACTTC CASGGFYEQYF
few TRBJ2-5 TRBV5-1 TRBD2 TGCGCCAGCAGCCTTGCTAGCGGGAGGGAGACCCAGTACTTC CASSLASGRETQYF
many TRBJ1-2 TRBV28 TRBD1 TGTGCCAGCAGTTCTGGGACAGGGGGATCTGGCTACACCTTC CASSSGTGGSGYTF
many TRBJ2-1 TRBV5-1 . TGCGCCAGCAGCTCACCAGGGTCCGATGAGCAGTTCTTC CASSSPGSDEQFF
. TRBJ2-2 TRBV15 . TGTGCCACCAGCAAATCTCATCCCGGAGGGGAGCTGTTTTTT CATSKSHPGGELFF
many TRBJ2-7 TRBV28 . TGTGCCAGTGAGGAAACTCGAACAGGGCTATACGAGCAGTACTTC CASEETRTGLYEQYF
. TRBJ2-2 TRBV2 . TGTGCCAGCATCCCCTCTAATAAGGGGAACACCGGGGAGCTGTTTTTT CASIPSNKGNTGELFF
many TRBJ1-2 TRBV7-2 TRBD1 TGTGCCAGCAGCGAAACAGGGGGCTGGGGTGGCTACACCTTC CASSETGGWGGYTF
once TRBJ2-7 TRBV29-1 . TGCAGCGTTGGGGGAGGTTCCTACGAGCAGTACTTC CSVGGGSYEQYF
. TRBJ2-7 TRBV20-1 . TGCAGTGCTAGAGGCCCTCGAGCGGCGGGTTCCTACGAGCAGTACTTC CSARGPRAAGSYEQYF
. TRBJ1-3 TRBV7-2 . TGTGCCAGCAGCTCTAACTCTGGAAACACCATATATTTT CASSSNSGNTIYF
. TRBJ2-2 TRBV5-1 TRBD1 TGCGCCAGCAGCTTGGGACAGGGGAGGTGCACCGGGGAGCTGTTTTTT CASSLGQGRCTGELFF
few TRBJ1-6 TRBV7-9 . TGTGCCACCTCAGAGGTCGCGAATTCACCCCTCCACTTT CATSEVANSPLHF
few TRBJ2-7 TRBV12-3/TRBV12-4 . TGTGCCAGCAGTCTCGGGACTCCGAGCTCCTACGAGCAGTACTTC CASSLGTPSSYEQYF
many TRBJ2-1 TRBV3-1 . TGTGCCAGCAGCCCTACGGGACTGACCTACAATGAGCAGTTCTTC CASSPTGLTYNEQFF
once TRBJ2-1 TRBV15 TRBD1 TGTGCCACCAGCAGGAATAGACAGGGTTACGGCTTTGAGCAGTTCTTC CATSRNRQGYGFEQFF
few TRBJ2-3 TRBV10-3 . TGTGCCATCAGTGAGGGGGGGACAGATACGCAGTATTTT CAISEGGTDTQYF
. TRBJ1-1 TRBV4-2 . TGTGCCAGCAGCCAAGTTGAGGGTCACACTGAAGCTTTCTTT CASSQVEGHTEAFF